A selection of T cell receptor beta chains follows, all from one sample in a study of blood T cell repertoires in COVID-19. Method: immunoSEQ multiplex PCR; TCRdb's copy keeps in-frame clones and lacks some. The table records some 93,000 clones, 85% of them present only once. The specimen sequenced was peripheral blood. The receptors stem from a man aged 55 to 70 with acute or convalescent COVID-19. The CDR3 runs from the conserved cysteine through the conserved F or W. The D gene is left open where the match is weak. Only some rows state a clone size, as once, few, many or a class for expanded clones.

d_gene	v_gene	j_gene	abundance	CDR3nt	CDR3aa
TRBD1	TRBV27	TRBJ1-6	-	TGTGCCAGCAGTTTATGGGGACAGGGGACGGGTTCACCCCTCCACTTT	CASSLWGQGTGSPLHF
-	TRBV4-1	TRBJ2-5	-	TGCGCCAGCAGCCAAGGGAGGGAGACCCAGTACTTC	CASSQGRETQYF
-	TRBV6-6	TRBJ1-5	-	TGTGCCAGCAGTCCAACAGGAGGGGCGAGCAATCAGCCCCAGCATTTT	CASSPTGGASNQPQHF
-	TRBV11-2	TRBJ2-3	-	TGTGCCAGCAGCTTAAAGCGGGCGGCGAGTACGCAGTATTTT	CASSLKRAASTQYF
TRBD2	TRBV5-1	TRBJ2-5	-	TGCGCCAGCAGCTCTACCGGGACTAGCCAAGAGACCCAGTACTTC	CASSSTGTSQETQYF
-	TRBV6-4	TRBJ2-1	medium-sized	TGTGCCAGCAGTGACGGGAGCTCCTACAATGAGCAGTTCTTC	CASSDGSSYNEQFF
TRBD1	TRBV6-5	TRBJ1-1	-	TGTGCCAGCACCCCAGGGGGGAACACTGAAGCTTTCTTT	CASTPGGNTEAFF
-	TRBV11-2	TRBJ1-2	-	TGTGCCAGCAGCTTAGGTTTAGGGGCGGACTATGGCTACACCTTC	CASSLGLGADYGYTF
TRBD2	TRBV9	TRBJ2-1	-	TGTGCCAGCAGCGTCTCGACTAGCGGGAGCGTCTATGAGCAGTTCTTC	CASSVSTSGSVYEQFF
-	TRBV9	TRBJ1-2	-	TGTGCCAGCAGCGTAGAAGGGGTTTATGGCTACACCTTC	CASSVEGVYGYTF
TRBD2	TRBV7-9	TRBJ2-2	-	TGTGCCAGCAGCCCTGGACTAGCGGGGTACGGGGAGCTGTTTTTT	CASSPGLAGYGELFF
-	TRBV19	TRBJ1-1	-	TGTGCCAGTAGTATGGAGGGGATGACTGAAGCTTTCTTT	CASSMEGMTEAFF
-	TRBV2	TRBJ1-1	few	TGTGCCAGCACCATGAACACTGAAGCTTTCTTT	CASTMNTEAFF
TRBD2	TRBV18	TRBJ2-3	once	TGTGCCAGCTCACCAGGACTAGCGGGAGGCACAGATACGCAGTATTTT	CASSPGLAGGTDTQYF
-	TRBV10-1	TRBJ2-1	-	TGCGCCAGCCCCGGTGGTTGCGGGACTGATGAAAATGAGCAGTTCTTC	CASPGGCGTDENEQFF
TRBD1	TRBV6-1	TRBJ2-6	-	TGTGCCAGCAGTGAATGGGGGACAGGGGGCACTGGGGCCAACGTCCTGACTTTC	CASSEWGTGGTGANVLTF
-	TRBV12-3/TRBV12-4	TRBJ2-1	-	TGTGCCAGCAGTACTACTAGCTACAATGAGCAGTTCTTC	CASSTTSYNEQFF
TRBD1	TRBV10-2	TRBJ2-7	-	TGCGCCAGCAGTGAGTATGGGACAGGGCTCTACGAGCAGTACTTC	CASSEYGTGLYEQYF
TRBD2	TRBV11-3	TRBJ2-2	few	TGTGCCAGCAGCCGAGGGGCGGGAGTAATCACCGGGGAGCTGTTTTTT	CASSRGAGVITGELFF
-	TRBV2	TRBJ2-3	-	TGTGCCAGCAGTGTAGAGACAGGCACAGATACGCAGTATTTT	CASSVETGTDTQYF
-	TRBV27	TRBJ2-1	-	TGTGCCAGCAGTTTAAGCAGGTATTCGCACTACAATGAGCAGTTCTTC	CASSLSRYSHYNEQFF
-	TRBV5-3	TRBJ1-1	-	TGTGCCAGAAGCCCAGGCATTCCCTTTTCCCTGACCTTGAACACTGAAGCTTTCTTT	CARSPGIPFSLTLNTEAFF
TRBD1	TRBV6-2/TRBV6-3	TRBJ2-1	-	TGTGCCAGCAGCTCCCGCCGGGGGACAGGCTACAATGAGCAGTTCTTC	CASSSRRGTGYNEQFF
-	TRBV6-4	TRBJ1-2	-	TGTGCCAGCAGCGCCTACTACACCTTC	CASSAYYTF